The sequence of this T cell receptor beta chain was determined in a study of shared clonotypes between healthy human individuals. Clones were sequenced by immunoSEQ multiplex PCR, and TCRdb holds only the in-frame ones, with some missing. The sample includes roughly 520,000 clones, around 95% of them seen just once. V was clipped by 5 bases and J by 7 bases, with 26 bases between them. Germline V lookup: CDR1 ENHRY, CDR2 SYGVKD. This CDR3 comprises 17 residues. V is TRBV10-3 and J is TRBJ1-2; D is ambiguous. This sequence originates from a woman aged 25-40 years in good health. Material for sequencing was naive CD4+ T cells sorted from blood. As for subset: CD45RA+ positively selected. Here the CDR3 reads CAISTSIAGETTTGYTF. The CDR3 coding sequence is TGTGCCATCAGTACAAGTATAGCCGGGGAGACGACTACTGGCTACACCTTC.